A selection of T cell receptor beta chains follows, all from one sample in a study of T cell repertoires in aging, cancer and after chemotherapy. TCRdb recomputed calls from the multiplex PCR reads with MiXCR, one row per CDR3 protein. Of 1,500 to 2,000 distinct CDR3 sequences listed, about 60% were seen once; the top ten hold around 86%. The material sequenced was blood. These receptors originate from a human donor with a blood cancer. The conserved cysteine and the conserved F or W are not part of the CDR3 here.

CDR3aa	v_gene	j_gene
SVGGQGTHEQF	TRBV29-1	-
ASSEGGTRFGEQF	TRBV6-1	TRBJ2-1
ASSLDGQGITEAF	TRBV7-2	TRBJ1-1
ASSPGFEQF	TRBV19	TRBJ2-1
ASSLARSGRETQY	TRBV7-2	TRBJ2-5
ASSLPGTPDTQY	TRBV5-6	TRBJ2-3
ASSRQGSYNEQF	TRBV6-5	TRBJ2-1
ASSPPYRDRGADTQY	TRBV7-9	TRBJ2-3
ASSPTSGSGYEQY	TRBV5-5	TRBJ2-7
ASSYSSPRDYEQY	TRBV6-5	TRBJ2-7
ASSPVPTNYGYT	TRBV27	TRBJ1-2
ASSQGDRGELF	TRBV7-9	TRBJ2-2
SARDSRRTSGSYEQY	TRBV20-1	TRBJ2-7
ASSYQAGALVGSTDTQY	TRBV6-2/TRBV6-3	TRBJ2-3
ASSYGTGRDYGYT	TRBV27	TRBJ1-2
AWSRVPPDTQY	TRBV30	TRBJ2-3
ASSYTDEQY	TRBV7-9	TRBJ2-7
AISEWGTGANTGELF	TRBV10-2	TRBJ2-2
ASSLLAGSPDTQY	TRBV27	TRBJ2-3
ASSPRTGPVTEAF	TRBV27	TRBJ1-1
ASSFFVWGTEAF	TRBV5-6	-